Following are 18 T cell receptor beta chains from one sample sequenced in a study of cytomegalovirus exposure and HLA in healthy donors. Sequencing was performed with immunoSEQ multiplex PCR; in TCRdb, only in-frame clones are kept and a portion is missing. The sample includes some 100,000 clones, around 88% of them seen just once. Sequencing input: PBMCs. The origin of the receptors is a man younger than 30 in good health and CMV-seronegative.

The rearrangement joins TRBV15 to TRBJ1-1; the D is unclear. V shed 0 bases and J shed 0 bases, with 11 bases lying between them. The length of the CDR3 is 16 residues. CDR1 and CDR2 (germline): LNHNV, YYDKDF (reference sequence). In DNA, the CDR3 is TGTGCCACCAGCAGAGATGAGAACAGCTTGAACACTGAAGCTTTCTTT. The encoded protein is CATSRDENSLNTEAFF.

J is TRBJ2-7 and V is TRBV5-1, with a tentative D call TRBD1 (5 bases). The CDR3 is 15 amino acids. V was trimmed by 1 base and J by 0 bases, leaving 11 bases between them. Germline V gene lookup returns CDR1 SGHRS and CDR2 YFSETQ. In DNA form, the CDR3 reads TGCGCCAGCAGCTTGTTCGACAGTTCCTCCTACGAGCAGTACTTC. Encoded protein: CASSLFDSSSYEQYF.

This chain uses TRBV6-5 with TRBJ2-2, with unresolved D. This CDR3 comprises 14 residues. With 0 bases removed from V and 7 bases from J, the gap between germline ends came to 9 bases. Per the germline V gene, CDR1 is MNHEY and CDR2 is SVGAGI. Here the CDR3 reads CASSYSTPIGELFF. DNA of the CDR3: TGTGCCAGCAGTTACTCGACTCCGATCGGGGAGCTGTTTTTT.

The chain links TRBV5-1 to TRBJ1-4; D uncertain. The CDR3 covers 15 residues. Trimming cost V 2 bases and J 8 bases, with 16 bases left between them. Germline values: CDR1 SGHRS, CDR2 YFSETQ. CDR3 in amino acids: CASSFLVGTEEKLFF. In DNA form, the CDR3 reads TGCGCCAGCAGCTTCTTGGTGGGTACGGAGGAAAAACTGTTTTTT. The whole variable domain, remainder taken from reference TRBV5-1 and TRBJ1-4, is KAGVTQTPRYLIKTRGQQVTLSCSPISGHRSVSWYQQTPGQGLQFLFEYFSETQRNKGNFPGRFSGRQFSNSRSEMNVSTLELGDSALYLCASSFLVGTEEKLFFGSGTQLSVL.

In this sample, this clone turned up once. The chain uses TRBV6-5 and TRBJ1-1; D is perhaps TRBD1 (5 bases). Germline CDR1 and CDR2: MNHEY and SVGAGI. The CDR3 has 12 amino acids. Trimming removed 5 bases from V and 5 bases from J, with 9 bases in between. CDR3 nucleotides: TGTGCCAGCAGTAAATCAGGGACTGAAGCTTTCTTT. This codes for CASSKSGTEAFF.

The chain recombines TRBV7-2 with TRBJ2-3; 7 nucleotides line up with TRBD2. Germline V CDR1 and CDR2: SGHTA, FQGNSA. The CDR3 spans 15 residues. V lost 3 bases, J lost 2 bases, and 5 bases stayed unmatched. As DNA, the CDR3 is TGTGCCAGCAGCTTTCAGCGGGGATTCACAGATACGCAGTATTTT. It codes for CASSFQRGFTDTQYF.

This clone is a singleton in its sample. CDR3 sequence reads: CASTPLGGSYEQYF. The CDR3 DNA sequence: TGTGCCAGCACCCCATTAGGCGGCTCCTACGAGCAGTACTTC. The V gene is TRBV7-9, the J gene TRBJ2-7; no clear D gene. V gave up 7 bases and J gave up 0 bases, with 13 bases separating them. CDR1 and CDR2 from the germline V gene are SEHNR and FQNEAQ (reference sequence). The CDR3 is 14 residues long. Full variable domain (outside the CDR3, taken from reference TRBV7-9 and TRBJ2-7): DTGVSQNPRHKITKRGQNVTFRCDPISEHNRLYWYRQTLGQGPEFLTYFQNEAQLEKSRLLSDRFSAERPKGSFSTLEIQRTEQGDSAMYLCASTPLGGSYEQYFGPGTRLTVT.

This clone was seen only a few times. The J gene is TRBJ2-7, the V gene TRBV7-9; 10 nucleotides align to TRBD1. CDR1 and CDR2 from the germline V gene are SEHNR and FQNEAQ (reference sequence). This CDR3 comprises 15 residues. Trimming at V came to 6 bases and at J to 1 base, leaving 6 bases not matched to a gene. CDR3 in DNA: TGTGCCAGCAGTACCGGGACAGGGGAGTCCTACGAGCAGTACTTC. Translation gives CASSTGTGESYEQYF.

This chain connects TRBV5-4 to TRBJ2-5, with 10 bases fitting TRBD2. The germline V gene has CDR1 SGHNT and CDR2 YYREEE (reference sequence). The CDR3 spans 16 residues. The V and J ends lost 7 bases and 1 base, in that order; junction bases with no gene match: 10. Here the CDR3 reads CASRVEREGPQETQYF. CDR3 sequence (DNA): TGTGCCAGCCGAGTTGAGCGGGAGGGGCCCCAAGAGACCCAGTACTTC.

This sequence joins TRBV6-6 and TRBJ1-2; 7 bases map to TRBD1. CDR3 size: 15 residues. The trim removed 7 bases at V and 8 bases at J, leaving 16 bases unmatched. Germline-derived CDR1 and CDR2 are MNHNY and SVGAGI (reference sequence). The CDR3: CASTPDRLLSKGYTF. CDR3 coding DNA: TGTGCCAGCACCCCGGACAGGTTACTCTCTAAAGGCTACACCTTC.

V and J are TRBV7-2 and TRBJ2-6; the D gene is possibly TRBD2 (6 bases). CDR1 is SGHTA and CDR2 is FQGNSA in the germline V gene. This CDR3 has 17 amino acids. Trimming took 4 bases from V and 0 from J, leaving 13 bases between them. The CDR3 reads CASSSHGGISGANVLTF. CDR3 in DNA: TGTGCCAGCAGCTCCCATGGGGGGATCTCTGGGGCCAACGTCCTGACTTTC. The full variable domain, rest sourced from reference TRBV7-2 and TRBJ2-6, is GAGVSQSPSNKVTEKGKDVELRCDPISGHTALYWYRQSLGQGLEFLIYFQGNSAPDKSGLPSDRFSAERTGGSVSTLTIQRTQQEDSAVYLCASSSHGGISGANVLTFGAGSRLTVL.

The chain uses TRBV5-1 and TRBJ1-1; 7 nucleotides align to TRBD1. CDR1 and CDR2 (germline): SGHRS, YFSETQ. This CDR3 comprises 15 residues. V lost 8 bases, J lost 5 bases, and 15 bases stayed unmatched. CDR3 nucleotides: TGCGCCAGTCTCGAAGAGACAGGGATACCGACTGAAGCTTTCTTT. Translating it yields CASLEETGIPTEAFF.

The chain links TRBV2 to TRBJ1-2; no clear D. V shed 5 bases and J shed 10 bases, with 26 bases lying between them. Per germline, CDR1 SNHLY and CDR2 FYNNEI. The CDR3 contains 16 residues. As DNA, the CDR3 is TGTGCCAGCAGTCAAAAGGGAGGATTGCCAGGTCTTTTCTACACCTTC. This translates into CASSQKGGLPGLFYTF. The complete variable domain, with remaining parts taken from reference TRBV2 and TRBJ1-2, reads EPEVTQTPSHQVTQMGQEVILRCVPISNHLYFYWYRQILGQKVEFLVSFYNNEISEKSEIFDDQFSVERPDGSNFTLKIRSTKLEDSAMYFCASSQKGGLPGLFYTFGSGTRLTVV.

This clone has a handful of counts. The rearrangement uses TRBV5-6 and TRBJ1-2; 9 bases map to TRBD1. Germline CDR1 SGHDT, CDR2 YYEEEE. CDR3 length: 15 residues. V gave up 0 bases and J gave up 6 bases; unmatched junction bases: 6. Written as DNA, the CDR3 is TGTGCCAGCAGCTTGGGGGGACAGGGATATAATGGCTACACCTTC. Translation gives CASSLGGQGYNGYTF.

The V call is TRBV27, the J call TRBJ1-2; D is uncertain. Trimming cost V 1 base and J 6 bases, with 9 bases left between them. Per germline, CDR1 MNHEY and CDR2 SMNVEV (reference sequence). CDR3 length: 13 amino acids. This CDR3 reads CASSLFQDDGYTF. In DNA form, the CDR3 reads TGTGCCAGCAGTTTATTTCAGGATGATGGCTACACCTTC.

The rearrangement links TRBV6-5 to TRBJ1-1; no clear D gene. In germline, CDR1 is MNHEY, CDR2 SVGAGI. Between the trimmed V and J ends, which lost 2 bases and 0 bases, there was a span of 7 bases. The CDR3 runs 14 residues. CDR3 region: CASSYRVMNTEAFF. The CDR3, as DNA: TGTGCCAGCAGTTACCGTGTTATGAACACTGAAGCTTTCTTT.

V gene TRBV20-1 combines with J gene TRBJ1-2; D not certain. Trimming took off 4 bases at V and 8 bases at J, with 8 bases between the two ends. Per the germline V gene, CDR1 is DFQATT and CDR2 is SNEGSKA (reference sequence). The CDR3 runs to 10 residues. In DNA form, the CDR3 reads TGCAGTGCTAACAGTGGCGGCTACACCTTC. Residues: CSANSGGYTF.

The chain employs TRBV5-4 and TRBJ1-1; 7 nucleotides align to TRBD1. J gave up 6 bases and V 3 bases, and 5 bases lay outside the gene matches. CDR3 length equals 13 residues. Germline values: CDR1 SGHNT, CDR2 YYREEE (reference sequence). CDR3 protein: CASSSEGASEAFF. The CDR3, as DNA: TGTGCCAGCAGCTCGGAGGGGGCTTCTGAAGCTTTCTTT.